A selection of T cell receptor beta chains follows, all from one sample in a study of blood T cell repertoires in COVID-19. Assay used: immunoSEQ multiplex PCR; TCRdb lists only in-frame clones, some missing. The sample lists 150,000 to 200,000 clones, around 76% occurring once. Input material: peripheral blood. The receptors shown here come from a woman between 70 and 85 years old with acute or convalescent COVID-19. The CDR3 runs from the conserved cysteine through the conserved F or W. D genes are given only for firm matches. Expanded clones are given a class, and other clones once, few, many or no size at all.

TRBV6-5	TRBD1	TRBJ2-7	-	TGTGCCAGCAGTTTGATGACAGGGAACCACGAGCAGTACTTC	CASSLMTGNHEQYF
TRBV9	-	TRBJ1-2	-	TGTGCCAGCAGCGTCACAGGGAGGGATGGCTACACCTTC	CASSVTGRDGYTF
TRBV15	TRBD1	TRBJ1-5	-	TGTGCCACCAGCGGCGGGACAGGGAGAGGTCAGCCCCAGCATTTT	CATSGGTGRGQPQHF
TRBV28	TRBD1	TRBJ2-5	-	TGTGCCAGCAGTACAGGGGGCGGTGAGACCCAGTACTTC	CASSTGGGETQYF
TRBV7-8	-	TRBJ2-6	-	TGTGCCAGCAGCTTAGCCAGACTACTAGACTGGACTGATTTGACTTTC	CASSLARLLDWTDLTF
TRBV7-2	-	TRBJ1-4	-	TGTGCCAGCAGCGTGGACAGAAAACAAGGTGAAAAACTGTTTTTT	CASSVDRKQGEKLFF
TRBV5-4	TRBD1	TRBJ1-6	-	TGTGCCAGCAGCGGGATCCGGGACAGTAATTCACCCCTCCACTTT	CASSGIRDSNSPLHF
TRBV6-5	-	TRBJ1-1	-	TGTGCCAGCCGTTCGACAGGTAGGCCCCTGAACACTGAAGCTTTCTTT	CASRSTGRPLNTEAFF
TRBV10-2	-	TRBJ1-2	-	TGCGCCAGCACCGGGGAGAGTCCCTATGGCTACACCTTC	CASTGESPYGYTF
TRBV29-1	-	TRBJ1-2	-	TGCAGCGTTGATCCAACAGGGAACTATGGCTACACCTTC	CSVDPTGNYGYTF
TRBV15	-	TRBJ1-4	few	TGTGCCACCAGCAGAACCAGGGGAGGGCCTAATGAAAAACTGTTTTTT	CATSRTRGGPNEKLFF
TRBV3-1/TRBV3-2	-	TRBJ1-3	-	TGTGCCAGCAACACTGCAGGGAACTCTGGAAACACCATATATTTT	CASNTAGNSGNTIYF
TRBV19	TRBD2	TRBJ2-3	-	TGTGCCAGTAGTATTTCCAGCGGGGTAAGCACAGATACGCAGTATTTT	CASSISSGVSTDTQYF
TRBV29-1	-	TRBJ1-1	-	TGCAGCGGCCGGCAGGCCCTTGAAGCTTTCTTT	CSGRQALEAFF
TRBV9	-	TRBJ2-3	-	TGTGCCAGCAGCGCCTCGGCGGGGTACAGAGATACGCAGTATTTT	CASSASAGYRDTQYF
TRBV30	TRBD1	TRBJ1-1	-	TGTGCCTGGATCGGACAGGATACGATTGAAGCTTTCTTT	CAWIGQDTIEAFF
TRBV12-5	-	TRBJ2-2	few	TGTGCTAGTGGTTTGGGGGGGCCCCGGAGCACCGGGGAGCTGTTTTTT	CASGLGGPRSTGELFF
TRBV3-1/TRBV3-2	-	TRBJ1-5	-	TGTGCCAGCAGCCAAGACCTATCCGGGAGGCCCCAGCATTTT	CASSQDLSGRPQHF
TRBV6-5	-	TRBJ1-5	-	TGTGCCAGCATGCGGTGGAATCAGCCCCAGCATTTT	CASMRWNQPQHF
TRBV9	-	TRBJ2-2	once	TGTGCCAGCAGCGCAAGGGGTCCCGGGGAGCTGTTTTTT	CASSARGPGELFF
TRBV19	TRBD1	TRBJ2-1	-	TGTGCCAGTAGTATAAATAGTGGGACAGGGGCGCCGATTGAGCAGTTCTTC	CASSINSGTGAPIEQFF
TRBV6-5	TRBD1	TRBJ2-2	once	TGTGCCAGCAAAAGACAGGGGGCGAGCACCGGGGAGCTGTTTTTT	CASKRQGASTGELFF
TRBV5-6	TRBD1	TRBJ1-1	once	TGTGCCAGCAGCAACGGACAGGGAATGAGAGGAACTGAAGCTTTCTTT	CASSNGQGMRGTEAFF
TRBV6-1	-	TRBJ1-5	-	TGTGCCAGCAGTGAAGCGCGGGGGGTAGGCAATCAGCCCCAGCATTTT	CASSEARGVGNQPQHF
TRBV6-2/TRBV6-3	TRBD2	TRBJ2-1	-	TGTGCCAGCAGCGGACTAGCGGCTTCCTACAATGAGCAGTTCTTC	CASSGLAASYNEQFF
TRBV7-9	-	TRBJ2-3	-	TGTGCCAGCGTGGGAGAGGGAGATACGCAGTATTTT	CASVGEGDTQYF
TRBV18	TRBD2	TRBJ2-5	-	TGTGCCAGCTCACCGTTGGTGGCGGGAGAAGAGACCCAGTACTTC	CASSPLVAGEETQYF
TRBV27	TRBD1	TRBJ2-1	-	TGTGCCAGCAGTACCAACCCCGGGACAGGGGCTCGGGAGCAGTTCTTC	CASSTNPGTGAREQFF
TRBV6-5	TRBD1	TRBJ1-1	-	TGTGCCAGCAGTTACTCTGGGGCAGGGGGCACTGAAGCTTTCTTT	CASSYSGAGGTEAFF
TRBV6-9	TRBD1	TRBJ1-6	-	TGTGCCAGCACCGGTCCGGGACAGGGGGCTTCACCCCTCCACTTT	CASTGPGQGASPLHF
TRBV4-1	-	TRBJ1-1	-	TGCGCCAGCAGCCAAGCCCCGGGAGTAAACACTGAAGCTTTCTTT	CASSQAPGVNTEAFF
TRBV5-4	TRBD1	TRBJ1-2	-	TGTGCCAGCAGCTTGGGAGACAGGGGGTCGGGCTACACCTTC	CASSLGDRGSGYTF
TRBV7-2	-	TRBJ1-1	-	TGTGCCAGCAGTCGTACAGGTTACACTGAAGCTTTCTTT	CASSRTGYTEAFF
TRBV30	TRBD2	TRBJ2-3	-	TGTGCCTGGAGTAGATTAGCGGGGGACACAGATACGCAGTATTTT	CAWSRLAGDTDTQYF
TRBV28	-	TRBJ1-3	-	TGTGCCAGCAGTTCCCTCCTTGACCAGGGGTACACCATATATTTT	CASSSLLDQGYTIYF
TRBV5-1	-	TRBJ1-1	-	TGCGCCAGCAGCTTGGGGGCAGGGAGGGACACTGAAGCTTTCTTT	CASSLGAGRDTEAFF